The rows below give T cell receptor beta chains drawn from one sample of a study of early T cells in non-severe SARS-CoV-2 infection. TCRdb redid the calling of the 5' RACE reads with MiXCR, one entry per CDR3 protein. The table includes about 40,000 distinct CDR3 sequences, under 30% detected once. This specimen was whole blood, taken at baseline. The origin of the receptors is an adult who was a healthcare worker with PCR-confirmed SARS-CoV-2 infection or an uninfected control (not recorded which). Each CDR3 is given without its conserved first and last residue. Each record gives: clone size, V gene, CDR3 protein. Not every row has a clone size; where given, it reads once, few, many or a size class.

size: .; V: TRBV11-3; CDR3: ASSLTGTEQS
size: .; V: TRBV7-9; CDR3: ASSLGDSGELF
size: many; V: TRBV9; CDR3: ASSDRTGGEVDEKLF
size: few; V: TRBV7-8; CDR3: ASSLSSGALTDTQY
size: .; V: TRBV11-2; CDR3: ASSFQGAGNEQF
size: .; V: TRBV19; CDR3: ASTEQGVNYGYT
size: few; V: TRBV11-2; CDR3: ASSLDRLGTDQPQH
size: .; V: TRBV19; CDR3: ASSDRATYEQY
size: .; V: TRBV29-1; CDR3: SAPDVNTEAF
size: few; V: TRBV11-3; CDR3: ASSSREGRDEQY
size: few; V: TRBV12-3/TRBV12-4; CDR3: ASSLAGSSGNTIY
size: .; V: TRBV20-1; CDR3: SASPGTPVEPQH
size: many; V: TRBV4-3; CDR3: ASSQDAGGYTGELF
size: few; V: TRBV7-6; CDR3: ASSLYPPGLARGELF
size: few; V: TRBV5-5; CDR3: ASSRMTGVTEAF
size: .; V: TRBV11-2; CDR3: ASSPDLNYGYT
size: many; V: TRBV29-1; CDR3: SVEDRGENTIY
size: few; V: TRBV19; CDR3: ASRQGSSYEQY
size: .; V: TRBV18; CDR3: ASSPSRDSNQPQH
size: few; V: TRBV30; CDR3: AWSVASGLTDTQY
size: .; V: TRBV7-6; CDR3: ASSLVAGGLTDTQY
size: many; V: TRBV6-5; CDR3: ASSYRTPGQGGQPQH
size: .; V: TRBV4-3; CDR3: ASSQEGLAGGLGEQF
size: .; V: TRBV6-2/TRBV6-3; CDR3: AARLAGANTGELF
size: .; V: TRBV6-6; CDR3: ASSYEINYGYT
size: few; V: TRBV12-3/TRBV12-4; CDR3: ASSPGVGEKLF
size: few; V: TRBV14; CDR3: ASSLPGGAYEQY
size: .; V: TRBV20-1; CDR3: SAPRMIQGYQETQY
size: .; V: TRBV7-2; CDR3: ASSTGGFREQY
size: .; V: TRBV7-6; CDR3: ASSPHATGPELSGANVLT
size: .; V: TRBV12-3/TRBV12-4; CDR3: ASSLTPAFGYT
size: .; V: TRBV12-3/TRBV12-4; CDR3: ASSLRDSSDEQY
size: many; V: TRBV7-2; CDR3: ASSSTGGLLDQY
size: few; V: TRBV10-3; CDR3: AISGTLGTEAF
size: few; V: TRBV11-2; CDR3: ASGLGTDTQY
size: .; V: TRBV5-1; CDR3: ASSSGQVHEQY
size: .; V: TRBV9; CDR3: ASSPPQGYGYT
size: .; V: TRBV30; CDR3: AWTPGRSEQF
size: few; V: TRBV5-1; CDR3: ASSPDSYNSPLH
size: .; V: TRBV5-1; CDR3: ASSLEGTGNTIY
size: .; V: TRBV6-2/TRBV6-3; CDR3: ASSYEGNTEAF
size: few; V: TRBV7-3; CDR3: ASSQAGTSGVDTQY
size: .; V: TRBV20-1; CDR3: SARGPGNTQY
size: .; V: TRBV7-6; CDR3: ASSSYQGTGGYEQY
size: once; V: TRBV6-5; CDR3: ASSIRGSHEQY
size: .; V: TRBV18; CDR3: ASSPRGGEQF